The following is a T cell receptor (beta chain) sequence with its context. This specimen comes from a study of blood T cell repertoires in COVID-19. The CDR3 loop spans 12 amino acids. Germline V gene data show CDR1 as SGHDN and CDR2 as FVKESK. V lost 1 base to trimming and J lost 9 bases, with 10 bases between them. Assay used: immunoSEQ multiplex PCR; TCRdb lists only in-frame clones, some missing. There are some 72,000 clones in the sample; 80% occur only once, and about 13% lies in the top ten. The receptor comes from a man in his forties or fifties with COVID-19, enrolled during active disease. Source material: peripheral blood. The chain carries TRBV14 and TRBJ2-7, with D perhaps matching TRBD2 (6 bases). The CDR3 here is CASSQGGAGQYF. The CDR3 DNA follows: TGTGCCAGCAGCCAAGGTGGAGCGGGGCAGTACTTC. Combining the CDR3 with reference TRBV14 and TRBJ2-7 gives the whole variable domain EAGVTQFPSHSVIEKGQTVTLRCDPISGHDNLYWYRRVMGKEIKFLLHFVKESKQDESGMPNNRFLAERTGGTYSTLKVQPAELEDSGVYFCASSQGGAGQYFGPGTRLTVT.